What follows is one T cell receptor beta chain and its context. The data stem from a study of T cell repertoires in ileal Crohn's disease. Only in-frame clones appear in the TCRdb table, and some are missing; sequencing was by immunoSEQ multiplex PCR. The sample has more than 9,000 clones; just over 75% are singletons. The CDR3 is 20 amino acids. The V gene's germline CDR1 is SQVTM and CDR2 ANQGSEA. With 1 base removed from V and 6 bases from J, the gap between germline ends came to 33 bases. Included were adult ileal or ileocolonic Crohn's patients indicated for ileocolonic resection. Sample: ileal tissue. This chain joins TRBV29-1 and TRBJ1-2; a possible D gene is TRBD1 (6 bases). The TCR originated in an adult with Crohn's disease. In DNA, the CDR3 is TGCAGCGTTGAAGCGGTCACTTCCGGAGGCAGGGGCGGAAAGGGGGATGGCTACACCTTC. It translates to CSVEAVTSGGRGGKGDGYTF. Looking up the rest from reference TRBV29-1 and TRBJ1-2 gives the full variable domain: SAVISQKPSRDICQRGTSLTIQCQVDSQVTMMFWYRQQPGQSLTLIATANQGSEATYESGFVIDKFPISRPNLTFSTLTVSNMSPEDSSIYLCSVEAVTSGGRGGKGDGYTFGSGTRLTVV.